This record looks at one T cell receptor beta chain sequence and its context. This receptor's antigen is unknown. This may be a read error: a much more frequent sequence differs by one nucleotide. This sample stems from a study of Graves' ophthalmopathy and Graves' hyperthyroidism listed by TCRdb under 2018. Turning to the overall study: Peripheral blood was collected at initial diagnosis, prior to any treatment. TCR beta repertoire signatures were used to distinguish Graves' ophthalmopathy from Graves' hyperthyroidism and to predict progression to ophthalmopathy. In total, approximately 130 blood samples were TCR-sequenced: 43 ophthalmopathy, around 75 hyperthyroidism and roughly 17 hyperthyroidism-to-ophthalmopathy patients. To explore V-J signatures that separate ophthalmopathy from hyperthyroidism, a discovery set of about 100 patients was enrolled, consisting of approximately 45 with ophthalmopathy and approximately 57 with stable hyperthyroidism. The independent validation cohort included under 20 hyperthyroidism patients plus 17 patients who later progressed from hyperthyroidism to ophthalmopathy. In more than 5 hyperthyroidism patients, the T-cell repertoire of thyroid tissue was compared with the T-cell repertoire of blood. Once sampling was done, hyperthyroidism patients were given methimazole at a starting dose of 30 mg daily, while ophthalmopathy patients were given high-dose intravenous methylprednisolone.

The CDR3 measures 13 amino acids from cysteine to phenylalanine. Only CDR3 DNA remains: 39 bases, in frame from the first base. V is clipped by 10 bases and J by 11 bases, and the sequence between their germline boundaries is 20 bases long. CDR1 LNHDA and CDR2 SQIVND are derived from the germline V gene (reference sequence). For repertoire sequencing, TCR beta CDR3 regions were amplified from RNA transcripts. A first-round RT-PCR used HTBI primers with the Qiagen OneStep RT-PCR kit, followed by a second-round multiplex PCR, size selection and purification. Sequencing of the libraries was carried out on an Illumina HiSeq2000 in paired-end mode with 100 bp reads. As for the authors' bioinformatics: SOAPnuke was used to process the reads, throwing out any read that had adapters, had uncalled bases, had a mean Phred below 15, or lacked an exact constant-primer or identifier match. High-quality paired reads were merged with COPE v1.2.5. Each unique nucleotide sequence was treated as a clonotype, and MiTCR v1.1 was used to align the clonotypes to the IMGT TRB V, D and J references. Only V-J combinations with frequency above 0.0001 were analysed, covering over 99% of repertoires. For each V-J combination, a TCR clonal expansion and chaos score was defined as the ratio of F50 clonal expansion to chaos observed in the TCRdist matrix. Welch's t-statistics and random forest were used to reduce features to about 14 V-J combinations, which were fed into a naive Bayes classifier. Thyroid-blood repertoire similarity was quantified with the Morisita-Horn index. The public reads were quality trimmed at Q25 with fastp and then assembled into clones with MiXCR by TCRdb, keeping productive beta chains. Each record represents a unique CDR3 protein, reported with the most common genes and DNA among its rows. The V and J calls shown here were made by TCRdb, not taken from the authors' results. The sample table records more than 550,000 distinct CDR3 sequences; more than 40% of these occur just once. The top ten constitute around 3.3% of the sample.

Broader findings and caveats from the paper: Sample size was not predetermined statistically, and investigators were not blinded to group allocation. In cross-validation, the 13-signature model distinguished ophthalmopathy from stable hyperthyroidism with about 90% sensitivity and approximately 81% specificity, and in the test set the corresponding values were approximately 80% and 75%. In validation, the model predicted ophthalmopathy progression with 55% to 71% sensitivity and 72.22% specificity; around twelve predicted patients were CT-confirmed with GO in a median of around 6 months. Among expanded thyroid clonotypes with frequency above 0.001, most also showed up in blood, which suggests that blood repertoires may reflect the thyroid immune response.

Ophthalmopathy patients had moderately to severely active disease, Clinical Activity Score of at least 3, NOSPECS grade of at least 4, and disease duration under 3 months. Patients were excluded if they had other autoimmune diseases, uncontrolled infections, pregnancy or lactation. Clinical symptoms, serum thyroxine, TRAb, thyroid ultrasound and orbital computed tomography formed the basis of the diagnosis. Using Ficoll-Paque density gradient centrifugation, PBMCs were isolated from 10 ml of fresh peripheral blood. Trizol reagent was used to extract the total RNA, and its quality was then checked on an Agilent 2100 Bioanalyzer.

Material for sequencing was peripheral blood. The sequence was obtained from an adult man with Graves' ophthalmopathy. In this chain, TRBV19 is recombined with TRBJ1-4; the D gene identity is not certain. The CDR3 has the sequence CATLRRAIDKLFF. The nucleotides read TGTGCCACCCTTCGGCGGGCTATTGATAAACTGTTTTTT.